The subject of this entry is one T cell receptor beta chain. Its antigen specificity is not known. Base-call qualities are not available, and no considerably larger clone is one nucleotide away. This sample stems from a study of cytomegalovirus exposure and HLA in healthy donors (dated by TCRdb to 2015 to 2018). Concerning the study at large: In an earlier analysis of approximately 500 of the donors, roughly 300 Gb of sequence data and about 110 million unique TCR beta sequences from about 179 million T cells were reported. A later analysis re-analyzed previously published TCR beta repertoires from about 600 donors and added high-resolution HLA genotyping to study TCR occurrence patterns. High-throughput TCR immunosequencing, statistical association of individual TCRs with disease status, and machine learning were combined to predict cytomegalovirus infection status. In addition to the first cohort of 666 subjects, a separate validation cohort of 120 different subjects was used. In a later genetic analysis, genome-wide SNP genotypes for about 55% of the roughly 700 donors were used, and that subset was treated as a discovery cohort. Roughly 5 DR-DQ haplotypes were handled as single units for association and clustering, since linkage in the cohort was strong. Typing coverage differed by locus: A, B, C, DRB1 and DQB1 were typed in roughly 629-640 donors, DQA1 in roughly 500, DPA1 in 600 to 610, and DPB1 in approximately 450. The study used immunosequencing to profile the T cell repertoires of some 600 subjects and linked those repertoires to cytomegalovirus serostatus. The study aimed to test whether cataloging public T cell receptors could reveal signatures of past pathogen exposure. Among some 400 genotyped donors of the cohort, an average of around 240,000 unique TCR beta nucleotide sequences were sequenced per donor, roughly 20% of them non-productive. The genetic ancestry cluster associated with self-reported Caucasian donors included around 76% of the approximately 430 genotyped donors. Roughly 300 gigabases of sequencing data and 91 million or so unique TCR sequences made up an early release that covered several hundred HLA-typed donors. In an earlier analysis of 500 to 650 of the donors, high-throughput TCR beta sequencing was used to judge whether each TCR beta V gene segment behaved as functional or pseudogenic. Alongside the repertoire data, information on donor age, sex, ethnicity and CMV serostatus was compiled. In the later analysis, no new phenotypic data were used to find candidate immune exposures; instead, reliance was placed on TCR beta sequences and their occurrence across donors. Every repertoire in the discovery cohort had been generated on one and the same sequencing platform. HLA typing covered class I and class II loci at four-digit resolution. The paper as a whole reports these results and caveats: The study listed 164 TCR beta chains as associated with cytomegalovirus. The sequencing pipeline was judged likely to have produced a cluster of highly shared sequence variants as a technical artifact. In this cohort, only TCR beta chains were sequenced, and detectable features were limited by the absence of alpha or paired-chain data. A later analysis found that HLA-associated TCR beta chains were more clonally expanded and had lower generation probabilities than equally common non-associated chains. Immune exposure information for the cohort was limited to CMV serostatus. Several of the top co-occurrence clusters appeared to be linked to parvovirus B19, influenza, CMV and Epstein-Barr virus, according to a later analysis. An earlier analysis of approximately 530 of the donors showed that most TCR beta V segments appeared in productive rearrangements either about 87% or about 30% of the time, which broadly matched IMGT annotations. Because some donors lacked HLA typing at each locus, the association tests relied only on the typed subset. The earlier analysis of about 600 of the donors excluded over 15 rarely observed V segments, including chromosome 9 orphons, because counts were too low. The classifier was reported to diagnose cytomegalovirus status with high specificity and sensitivity in both the original cohort and the validation cohort. Roughly uniform sequencing depth across donors was assumed in presence/absence analyses, although this assumption may not hold. Strong co-occurrence of HLA alleles, especially DR and DQ, made assigning TCR associations to individual alleles difficult. A later analysis associated approximately 17,000 TCR beta sequences with specific HLA alleles at a false discovery rate of 0.05. A further reported finding was that TCR beta sequences accurately predicted the HLA-A and HLA-B alleles for most subjects in the first cohort. It was suggested by the authors that the approach could potentially be generalized to other disease states and immunological phenotypes. A few of the identified cytomegalovirus-associated TCR beta chains were confirmed in vitro to be specific for cytomegalovirus antigens. In a later analysis, TCR association rates were found to vary across HLA loci, with the most associated TCRs seen for DRB1 alleles and the fewest for HLA-C alleles. According to a later genetic analysis, donors in an Asian-associated ancestry cluster had fewer N-insertions in productive TCRs than the approximately 610-donor mean. While some public TCRs were present in many individuals, most TCR sequences turned up only very rarely across donors. According to a later analysis, most CMV-associated TCR beta chains appeared to be HLA-restricted, and the HLA associations seemed to be driven largely by CMV exposure. Linkage disequilibrium might explain the correlated functional status among segregating V segments, but an unknown experimental factor could not be ruled out. V-gene and J-gene trimming of TCR beta chains was associated with a missense DCLRE1C variant in a later genetic analysis, and the association was replicated in an independent cohort.

Libraries were made using the immunoSEQ multiplex PCR assay. For the multiplex PCR, a mixture combining 60 forward primers for TCR Vbeta segments and 13 reverse primers for TCR Jbeta segments was used. A multiplex PCR assay on genomic DNA amplified the CDR3 region of rearranged TCR beta genes. The amplified TCR beta libraries were sequenced on the Illumina HiSeq System as 87-base-pair reads. The authors processed their data as follows. A later analysis tallied tens of millions of unique TCR beta chains across the 666 repertoires, and some 10 million of those chains were shared by two or more donors. Raw reads were error-corrected and collapsed into unique sequences by a nearest-neighbor algorithm in which closely related sequences were merged to remove PCR and sequencing errors. CDR3 sequences were aligned to IMGT reference sequences to assign V, D and J gene segments. For a sequence to be retained, at least a six-nucleotide match to both a V gene segment and a J gene segment was required. Rearrangements were classified as productive when the CDR3 lacked stop codons and remained in frame with V and J, and all other rearrangements were classified as non-productive. Following IMGT convention, CDR3 was defined as the stretch from the second conserved V-encoded cysteine up to the conserved J-encoded phenylalanine. The earlier analysis of about 560 of the donors excluded any sequence lacking an unambiguous match to a single V gene segment. An earlier analysis of a few hundred of the donors classified V segments as functional when productive rearrangements were above 56.7% and as segregating when the standard deviation between donors was above 5%. A statistical classification framework was built for diagnosing cytomegalovirus status from the catalog of TCR beta chain sequences. A later analysis assigned V and J genes by comparing TCR nucleotide sequences with IMGT/GENE-DB human TR gene sequences. The TCRdist pipeline was used in a later analysis to assign CDR3 sequences and most-parsimonious VDJ recombination scenarios. In a later analysis, each TCR beta chain was defined by its CDR3 amino acid sequence together with its V-gene family, and reads lacking a unique V-gene family were excluded. In a later analysis, approximately 590 highly shared, low-generation-probability nucleotide sequences were removed to address suspected cross-contamination and a sequencing artifact. A later analysis calculated a clonal expansion index for each public chain from normalized within-repertoire ranks of inferred template counts. A later analysis computed generation probabilities with a VDJ recombination model fitted to out-of-frame rearrangements, and checked the results against IGoR. A later analysis scored TCR-TCR, TCR-HLA and TCR-CMV co-occurrence with hypergeometric tests, applying a repertoire-size bias correction to TCR pairs. A later analysis estimated false discovery rates by permuting HLA or CMV assignments 20 times. In a later analysis, co-occurring TCRs were grouped using DBSCAN, with TCRdist sequence similarity added in when clustering inside HLA-allele-positive subsets. Co-occurrence clustering excluded repertoires with fewer than 30,000 or more than 120,000 public chains, plus five with anomalous nucleotide sharing. TCRdb took over this immuneACCESS table, retaining in-frame rearrangements with V and J assigned. Such tables are incomplete; in checked studies, under half of the missing clones stem from an unresolved V gene, and the remainder is unexplained. V and J calls plus clone size are reproduced from that table; the DNA served to infer D and trimming. This sample has about 200,000 clones in its table, and roughly 70% of those were observed once. Of the sample, about 1.7% is held by the ten largest clones.

The cohort was made up of several hundred healthy bone marrow donors. At the time of sampling, every cohort member was nominally healthy, though immune exposures that went unrecorded were likely present. The donor tested CMV seronegative, placing the donor among the roughly 400 seronegative members of the cohort. A peripheral blood sample was collected from each donor, and TCR beta sequencing was performed on peripheral blood mononuclear cells. The Qiagen DNeasy Blood Extraction Kit was used to extract genomic DNA from the blood cell samples. The sequence came from a woman in her thirties in good health and CMV-seronegative. Sequenced sample: PBMCs.

The CDR3 reads CASGLGPLQTDTQYF. The nucleotide sequence reads TGTGCCAGCGGCTTGGGGCCCCTTCAAACAGATACGCAGTATTTT. The V and J segments used are TRBV6-6 and TRBJ2-3; TRBD1 might be the D gene, on 5 matching bases. Reading the germline V gene (reference sequence) gives CDR1 MNHNY and CDR2 SVGAGI. Including cysteine and phenylalanine, the CDR3 has 15 amino acids. CDR3 DNA is the only sequence kept; it has 45 bases, read in frame from the first base. Trimming costs V 8 bases and J 3 bases, and their ends lie 18 bases apart.